This T cell receptor beta chain was obtained from a study of blood T cell repertoires in COVID-19. About the study: Collection of acute and convalescent COVID-19 samples took place in the United States, Italy and Spain.

Per the original methods: Cell counts per sample came from amplifying reference gene primers. Assay: immunoSEQ multiplex PCR; the TCRdb copy retains only in-frame clones and omits some. The DNA gave D and trimming, while V, J and clone size come from that table. This table has over 200,000 clones, 90% to 95% appearing once. Seattle researchers signed up patients amid active infection and tracked them longitudinally. The sequenced sample consisted of peripheral blood. The source is a man between 60 and 75 years old with COVID-19, enrolled during active disease.

CDR3 sequence (DNA): TGTGCCAGTCGGAGGACAGGGACGTCCGGGGAGCTGTTTTTT. This encodes CASRRTGTSGELFF. The rearrangement links TRBV18 to TRBJ2-2, with TRBD1 matching 8 bases. V lost 9 bases to trimming and J lost 6 bases; unmatched junction nucleotides: 9. The germline V gene has CDR1 KGHSH and CDR2 LQKENI. The CDR3 spans 14 residues.